This T cell receptor beta chain was recovered during a study of T cell changes during pregnancy in multiple sclerosis. Using immunoSEQ multiplex PCR, the repertoire was profiled, and TCRdb retains in-frame clones only, with some absent. The table shows about 39,000 clones, with about 90% occurring only once. The CDR3 is 12 residues long. Germline V gene sequence: CDR1 SEHNR, CDR2 FQNEAQ (reference sequence). Trimming pared 1 base from V and 8 bases from J, leaving 8 bases between. The sample here was CD8+ T cells from peripheral blood mononuclear cells, taken before pregnancy. The chain couples TRBV7-9 to TRBJ1-2; the D is unclear. This clonotype was sampled from a female donor with multiple sclerosis, enrolled in a pregnancy study. The CDR3 sequence is CASSLGVMGYTF. DNA of the CDR3: TGTGCCAGCAGCTTAGGAGTGATGGGCTACACCTTC. Combining the CDR3 with reference TRBV7-9 and TRBJ1-2 gives the whole variable domain DTGVSQNPRHKITKRGQNVTFRCDPISEHNRLYWYRQTLGQGPEFLTYFQNEAQLEKSRLLSDRFSAERPKGSFSTLEIQRTEQGDSAMYLCASSLGVMGYTFGSGTRLTVV.